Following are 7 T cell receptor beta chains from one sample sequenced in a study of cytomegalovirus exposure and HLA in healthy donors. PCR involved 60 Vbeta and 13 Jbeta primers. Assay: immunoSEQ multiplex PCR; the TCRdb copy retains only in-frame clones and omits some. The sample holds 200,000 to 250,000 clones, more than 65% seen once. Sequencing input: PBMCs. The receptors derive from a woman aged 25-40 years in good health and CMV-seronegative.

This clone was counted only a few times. The CDR3 bases are TGTGCCAGCGCAACTAGCGGGGGGACCACCTACGAGCAGTACTTC. Its protein is CASATSGGTTYEQYF. The V call is TRBV7-9, the J call TRBJ2-7; 12 nucleotides line up with TRBD2. This CDR3 comprises 15 residues. V trimming: 8 bases; J trimming: 2 bases; junction bases outside the gene matches: 7. Germline V CDR1 and CDR2: SEHNR, FQNEAQ (reference sequence).

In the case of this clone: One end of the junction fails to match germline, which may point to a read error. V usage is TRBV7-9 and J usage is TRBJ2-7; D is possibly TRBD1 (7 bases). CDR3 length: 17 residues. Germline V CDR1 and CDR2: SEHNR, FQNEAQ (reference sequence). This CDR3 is CVSSPTGTPTGRREQYF. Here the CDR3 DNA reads TGTGTCAGCAGTCCAACCGGGACCCCGACAGGGAGGAGGGAGCAGTACTTC.

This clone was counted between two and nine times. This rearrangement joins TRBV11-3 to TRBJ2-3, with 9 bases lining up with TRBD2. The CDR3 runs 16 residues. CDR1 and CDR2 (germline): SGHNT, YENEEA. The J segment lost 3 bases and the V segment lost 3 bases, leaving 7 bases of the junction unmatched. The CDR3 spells CASSLRGGSGTDTQYF. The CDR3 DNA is TGTGCCAGCAGCTTGCGGGGGGGCTCGGGGACAGATACGCAGTATTTT.

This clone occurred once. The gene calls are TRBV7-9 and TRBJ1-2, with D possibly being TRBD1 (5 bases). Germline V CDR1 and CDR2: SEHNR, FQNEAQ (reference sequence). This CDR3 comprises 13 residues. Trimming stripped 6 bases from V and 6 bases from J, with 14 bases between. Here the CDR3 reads CASRWGEVDGYTF. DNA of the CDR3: TGTGCCAGCAGGTGGGGGGAGGTGGATGGCTACACCTTC. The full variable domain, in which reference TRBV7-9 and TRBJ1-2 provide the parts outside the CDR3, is DTGVSQNPRHKITKRGQNVTFRCDPISEHNRLYWYRQTLGQGPEFLTYFQNEAQLEKSRLLSDRFSAERPKGSFSTLEIQRTEQGDSAMYLCASRWGEVDGYTFGSGTRLTVV.

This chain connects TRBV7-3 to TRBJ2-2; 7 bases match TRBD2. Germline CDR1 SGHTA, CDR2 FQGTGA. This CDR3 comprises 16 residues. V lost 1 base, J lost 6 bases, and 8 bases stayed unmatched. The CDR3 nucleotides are TGTGCCAGCAGCTTAATAAGCGGGGAAGGACCCGGGGAGCTGTTTTTT. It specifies CASSLISGEGPGELFF.

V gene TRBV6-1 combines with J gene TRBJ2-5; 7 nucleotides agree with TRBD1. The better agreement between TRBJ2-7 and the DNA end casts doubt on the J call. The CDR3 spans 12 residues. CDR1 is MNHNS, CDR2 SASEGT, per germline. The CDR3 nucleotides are TGTGCCAGCGAAGCAGGGGGCTACGAGCAGTACTTC. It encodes CASEAGGYEQYF.

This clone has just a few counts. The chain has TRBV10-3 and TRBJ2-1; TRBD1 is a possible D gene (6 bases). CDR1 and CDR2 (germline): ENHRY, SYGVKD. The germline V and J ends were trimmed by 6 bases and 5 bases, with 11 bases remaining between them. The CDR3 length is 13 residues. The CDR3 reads CAIRHDRNNEQFF. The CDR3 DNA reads TGTGCCATCAGACACGACAGGAACAATGAGCAGTTCTTC.